This T cell receptor (beta chain) was captured by sequencing in a study of shared clonotypes between healthy human individuals. Across the study: Plates per donor: three CD4 naive, three CD4 memory, two CD8 naive, one CD8 memory.

The repertoire was sequenced with immunoSEQ multiplex PCR; TCRdb's copy has only in-frame clones and lacks some. The sample yields 2 million to 2.5 million clones, 85% to 95% seen once. Worth noting for this clone: Its antigen is unidentified.

Study findings and constraints: The represented genetic and exposure-history diversity was limited by the small number of donors. The study's rarefaction showed incomplete sorted-subset sequencing despite large depth.

All donors were Caucasian adults living in Nashville, Tennessee. The CDR3 runs to 14 residues. The ends were cut back, 2 bases at V and 0 bases at J, with 8 bases in the middle. Germline CDR1 reads SGHAT; CDR2 reads FQDESV (reference sequence). The specimen was naive CD4+ T cells from PBMCs. Described subset: CD45RA+ positively selected. This TCR was sampled from a man between 18 and 35 years old in good health. Some clones in this sample may be carry-over from other donors' samples. The chain is built from TRBV11-1 and TRBJ2-7; D uncertain. For the CDR3, the DNA is TGTGCCAGCAGCTTAATCCAGGCCTCCTACGAGCAGTACTTC. Protein sequence: CASSLIQASYEQYF.